This TCR beta chain was documented in a study of OX40 agonist ivuxolimab in advanced cancers. Sequencing was performed with immunoSEQ multiplex PCR; in TCRdb, only in-frame clones are kept and a portion is missing. The sample consists of 40,000 or so clones, 85% to 90% of them appearing once. V was pared by 3 bases and J by 4 bases, with 5 bases of the junction left unmatched. From germline, CDR1 is MDHEN and CDR2 SYDVKM. The CDR3 totals 15 residues. Here the sequenced sample was CD4+ or CD8+ T cells sorted from blood, taken in a trial of the OX40 agonist ivuxolimab. The chain combines TRBV28 with TRBJ2-1; 8 bases map to TRBD1. The source is an adult with an advanced solid tumor such as melanoma, head and neck, liver or kidney cancer. For the CDR3, the DNA is TGTGCCAGCAGTTTGGGGGACAGGCCATACAATGAGCAGTTCTTC. It codes for CASSLGDRPYNEQFF.